This T cell receptor (beta chain) was found in a study of early T cells in non-severe SARS-CoV-2 infection. This CDR3 spans 14 amino acids. Germline V CDR1 and CDR2: MGHRA, YSYEKL. Germline trimming cut 1 base from V and 14 bases from J; bases unmatched to any gene: 12. MiXCR was run by TCRdb on the 5' RACE reads, yielding one entry per CDR3 protein. The table shows about 47,000 distinct CDR3 sequences, with roughly 9.6% occurring only once. The receptor's source is an adult who was a healthcare worker with PCR-confirmed SARS-CoV-2 infection or an uninfected control (not recorded which). This chain connects TRBV4-1 to TRBJ2-3; 7 bases match TRBD2. The sequenced sample consisted of whole blood. The CDR3 reads CASSQVSGRETLYF. As DNA, the CDR3 is TGCGCCAGCAGCCAAGTGAGCGGGCGGGAGACCCTGTATTTT.